This TCR beta chain was captured in a study of blood T cell repertoires in COVID-19. Study at large: Acute and convalescent COVID-19 specimens originated in the United States, Italy and Spain. Sources were T cells, B-cell-depleted T cells, or PBMCs; the material itself was cDNA or gDNA.

The Seattle site enrolled patients during active infection and followed them longitudinally. Trimming removed 2 bases from V and 5 bases from J; junction bases left unmatched: 5. The CDR3 totals 15 residues. Germline values: CDR1 MNHEY, CDR2 SMNVEV (reference sequence). Original processing methods: Nucleated cell counts were estimated from reference gene primer amplification. The protocol was immunoSEQ multiplex PCR, while the TCRdb copy is restricted to in-frame clones and leaves out a portion. V and J calls and clone size come straight from that table; D and trimming were deduced from the DNA. Of 200,000 to 250,000 clones in the sample, about four fifths were seen once.

The TCR sequence derives from a woman older than 75 with COVID-19, enrolled during active disease. What was sequenced was peripheral blood. The chain combines TRBV27 with TRBJ2-1, with 8 bases matching TRBD2. This CDR3 reads CASSLGTSYHNEQFF. The CDR3 DNA is TGTGCCAGCAGTTTAGGGACTAGTTATCACAATGAGCAGTTCTTC.